Included here is one TCR beta chain sequence, with context. It has no known antigen specificity. Per-base qualities were not stored, and no clone one base away is much larger. From each donor, a single peripheral blood sample of about 120 mL on average was drawn into heparinised tubes. A BD FACSAria II and a panel including CD45RO, CCR7, CD25, CD127, CD95 and CD27 were used to sort naive, central memory, regulatory and stem cell-like memory CD4+ T cells. A purity above 98% was achieved for all sorted populations. PBMCs were separated immediately by Lymphoprep density gradient centrifugation and were stained directly, without being cultured. So that batch effects would be minimized, each experiment stained and sorted samples in pairs, pairing one healthy donor with one patient. All of the isolated RNA was reverse transcribed with the High Capacity cDNA Reverse Transcription Kit, so expressed TCRB transcripts were sequenced. Deep immunoSEQ sequencing was applied to naive, central memory and regulatory T cell samples, giving an average of about 3.6 million total reads per sample. Sorted cells were lysed in RLT buffer, and RNA was extracted using DNase-treated RNeasy Micro or Mini kits according to cell number. To prevent cross-contamination, each cell subset was processed individually, whereas patient and healthy donor samples were processed jointly. The immunoSEQ multiplex PCR was used to amplify TCRB sequences from cDNA, generating 87-bp fragments that spanned the CDR3 region. Sequencing of the amplicons was performed on the Illumina HiSeq platform. The original methods were these. Synthetic template baselines were used to correct PCR bias computationally, reads within Hamming distance 2 were collapsed, and singletons that could not be merged were discarded. Reads were aligned against IMGT so that V, D and J genes, CDR3 length and insertions or deletions at six rearrangement sites could be assigned. Within each subset, clonotype counts were normalized to sorted cell number, and only after that were true diversity and Gini coefficients computed with the tcR R package. Repertoire sharing was quantified using the overlap coefficient calculated on TCRB nucleotide sequences. In its TCRdb copy, this immuneACCESS table keeps in-frame sequences only and misses some clones. Where compared with another copy, unresolved V genes explain less than half of these, and the others have no known cause. The DNA gave D and trimming, while V, J and clone size come from that table. This sample has around 58,000 clones in its table, and approximately 59% of those were observed once. The ten largest clones take up over 2% of the sample.

From cysteine to phenylalanine, the CDR3 is 13 amino acids long. Of all the DNA, just the CDR3 is kept, 39 bases in frame from base 1. Trimming removed 3 bases from V and 8 bases from J; the gene matches leave 4 bases unexplained. Reading the germline V gene (reference sequence) gives CDR1 SEHNR and CDR2 FQNEAQ. The sample is drawn from a study of beta chain features in type 1 diabetes (dated by TCRdb to about 2018). Background on the whole study: Mean age, gender distribution, total cell number and subset yield did not differ between patients and healthy donors. A total of some 100,000,000 sorted cells were examined across all samples, and the number of cells per subset was strongly correlated with RNA yield. The study compared TCRB repertoires of sorted circulating CD4+ T cell subsets between recently diagnosed type 1 diabetes patients and matched healthy donors. Regulatory and stem cell-like memory subsets were obtained from only 8 patients and about 8 healthy donors, while naive and central memory subsets were obtained from all 28 donors.

Here is what the overall study found, with its caveats: Shorter templates might be favored by PCR, yet because patient and control samples were amplified and corrected together, any such skew would affect both groups equally. The naive, central memory and regulatory TCRB repertoires appeared to resemble one another more closely among patients than among healthy donors. In all four CD4+ subsets, TCRB CDR3 length was moderately but significantly shorter in type 1 diabetes patients. HLA sub-analyses involved small numbers of individuals, so any influence of HLA type on TCRB rearrangement remained unresolved. Patients with type 1 diabetes made fewer insertions and deleted more nucleotides at VDJ recombination sites, implying thymic rearrangement abnormalities. Because cDNA was sequenced instead of genomic DNA, highly expressing activated cells could be over-represented, though the groups showed no difference in activation or CD3 levels.

Sequencing input: Tregs from blood. This sample's cell subset or site label indicates: regulatory CD4+ T cells. Recombination connected TRBV7-9 to TRBJ1-1; 9 nucleotides in the junction match TRBD1. The source of this sequence is a young woman in good health. CDR3 region: CASSLGGTGEAFF. The bases read TGTGCCAGCAGCTTGGGGGGGACAGGGGAAGCTTTCTTT.